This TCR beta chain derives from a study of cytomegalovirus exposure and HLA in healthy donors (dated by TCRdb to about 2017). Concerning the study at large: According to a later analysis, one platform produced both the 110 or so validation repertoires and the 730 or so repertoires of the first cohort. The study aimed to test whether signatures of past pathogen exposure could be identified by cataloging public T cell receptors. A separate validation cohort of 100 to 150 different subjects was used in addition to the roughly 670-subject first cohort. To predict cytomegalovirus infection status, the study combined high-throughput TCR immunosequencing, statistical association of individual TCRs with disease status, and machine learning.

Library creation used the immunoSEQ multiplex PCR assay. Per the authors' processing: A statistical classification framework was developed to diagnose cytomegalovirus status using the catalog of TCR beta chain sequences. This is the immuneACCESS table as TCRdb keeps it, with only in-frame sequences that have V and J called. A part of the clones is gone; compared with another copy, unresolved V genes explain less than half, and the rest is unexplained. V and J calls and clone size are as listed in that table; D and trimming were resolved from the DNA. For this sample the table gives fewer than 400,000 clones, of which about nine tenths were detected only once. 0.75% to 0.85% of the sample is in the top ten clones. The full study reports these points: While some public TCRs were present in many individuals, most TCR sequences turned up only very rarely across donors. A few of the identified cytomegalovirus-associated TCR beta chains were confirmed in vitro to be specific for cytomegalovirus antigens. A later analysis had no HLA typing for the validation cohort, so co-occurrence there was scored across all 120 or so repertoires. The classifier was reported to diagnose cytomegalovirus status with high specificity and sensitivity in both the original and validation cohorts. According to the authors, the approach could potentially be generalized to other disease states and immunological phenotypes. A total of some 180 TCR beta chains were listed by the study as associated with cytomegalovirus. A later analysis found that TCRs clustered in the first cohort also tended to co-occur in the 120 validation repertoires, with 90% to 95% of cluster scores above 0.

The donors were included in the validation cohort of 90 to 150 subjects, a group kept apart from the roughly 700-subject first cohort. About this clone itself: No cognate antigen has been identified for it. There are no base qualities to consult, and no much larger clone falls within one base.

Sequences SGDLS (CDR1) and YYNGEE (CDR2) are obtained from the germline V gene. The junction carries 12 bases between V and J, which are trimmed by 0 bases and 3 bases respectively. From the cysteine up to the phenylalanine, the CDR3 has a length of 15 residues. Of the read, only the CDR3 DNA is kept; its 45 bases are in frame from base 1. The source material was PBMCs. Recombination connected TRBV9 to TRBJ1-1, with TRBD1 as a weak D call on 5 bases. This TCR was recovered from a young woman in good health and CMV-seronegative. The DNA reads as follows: TGTGCCAGCAGCGTAGGGCCTACAGGAGACACTGAAGCTTTCTTT. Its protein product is CASSVGPTGDTEAFF.